This T cell receptor (beta chain) was identified during a study of blood T cells in healthy people across ages. The authors ran a second PCR of roughly 6 to 12 cycles using a sample-barcoded 5' primer and a J-beta primer mix. Using its own MiXCR run on the 5' RACE reads, TCRdb lists one record per CDR3 protein. The table shows around 940,000 distinct CDR3 sequences, with roughly 50% occurring only once. This CDR3 spans 12 amino acids. In germline, CDR1 is LGHDT, CDR2 YNNKEL (reference sequence). The V gene lost 1 base and the J gene lost 8 bases, with 6 bases spanning the gap. This receptor was obtained from a woman aged 60-75 years in good health. Sequenced: blood. The chain uses TRBV3-1 and TRBJ2-1, with D hard to call. Here the CDR3 reads CASSQVRHEQFF. The CDR3 DNA sequence: TGTGCCAGCAGCCAAGTCCGACATGAGCAGTTCTTC.